The following is a T cell receptor beta chain sequence with its context. This sample stems from a study of graft-versus-host responses after intestinal transplantation. Study summary: All recipients were transplanted with multivisceral, liver-intestinal, or isolated intestinal grafts. Anti-thymocyte globulin served as induction for all recipients, who then took tacrolimus and steroids for around 3 years.

The table came from immunoSEQ multiplex PCR; TCRdb's copy has only in-frame clones and leaves some out. The repertoire holds 8,000 or so clones, 85% to 95% seen once, with roughly 1.5% in the top ten. The sequence was collected from a human patient who received an intestinal transplant, so some T cells may come from the graft donor. The sequencing used PBMCs, collected 30 to 33 days after intestinal transplant.

CDR3 residues: CASSQENWTGEDTEAFF. The DNA of the CDR3 is TGCGCCAGCAGCCAAGAAAATTGGACAGGGGAGGACACTGAAGCTTTCTTT. The genes are TRBV4-1 and TRBJ1-1; 9 nucleotides agree with TRBD1. Per germline, CDR1 MGHRA and CDR2 YSYEKL. J gave up 3 bases and V 0 bases, and 8 bases lay outside the gene matches. The CDR3 extends over 17 amino acids.